These 7 T cell receptor beta chains were sequenced from one sample in a study of identical twins. TCRdb re-called the 5' RACE reads with MiXCR, one entry per CDR3 protein. The sample lists 500,000 to 550,000 distinct CDR3 sequences; 20% to 25% were seen once. The data were also submitted as part of a second study, on T cells expressing NK-cell markers.

The sequenced sample consisted of CD4+ T cells sorted from blood. These TCRs come from a woman aged 18-29 years in good health.

CDR3 protein: CASSPSGSGEKLFF. CDR3 bases: TGTGCCAGCAGCCCATCCGGGAGTGGAGAAAAACTGTTTTTT. V gene TRBV3-1 combines with J gene TRBJ1-4; D is ambiguous. Germline lookup yields CDR1 LGHDT and CDR2 YNNKEL (reference sequence). The germline V and J ends were trimmed by 4 bases and 8 bases, with 14 bases remaining between them. The CDR3 covers 14 residues. Together with reference TRBV3-1 and TRBJ1-4, the CDR3 gives the full variable domain: DTAVSQTPKYLVTQMGNDKSIKCEQNLGHDTMYWYKQDSKKFLKIMFSYNNKELIINETVPNRFSPKSPDKAHLNLHINSLELGDSAVYFCASSPSGSGEKLFFGSGTQLSVL.

This chain uses TRBV2 with TRBJ2-5; TRBD1 might be the D (5 bases). V dropped 7 bases and J dropped 2 bases, with 11 bases sitting between them. The germline gives CDR1 SNHLY, CDR2 FYNNEI. The CDR3 spans 13 residues. The CDR3 here is CASNRQQQETQYF. In nucleotides, the CDR3 is TGTGCCAGCAATCGACAGCAACAAGAGACCCAGTACTTC.

The table lists this clonotype with a count of one. Written as DNA, the CDR3 is TGTGCCAGCAGCCCACGGGGAGGCGGACAGGGCGAAGATACGCAGTATTTT. This translates into CASSPRGGGQGEDTQYF. The chain couples TRBV9 to TRBJ2-3; 8 bases align to TRBD1. The germline V gene has CDR1 SGDLS and CDR2 YYNGEE. V shed 4 bases and J 5 bases; nucleotides not matched to a gene: 15. The CDR3 is 17 residues long.

The V gene is TRBV20-1, the J gene TRBJ2-3; 7 bases map to TRBD2. The CDR3 has 16 residues. Trimming removed 2 bases from V and 0 bases from J; junction bases left unmatched: 8. CDR1 and CDR2 (germline): DFQATT, SNEGSKA (reference sequence). CDR3 loop: CSARPILAASTDTQYF. The CDR3 coding sequence is TGCAGTGCTAGACCTATTCTAGCGGCTAGCACAGATACGCAGTATTTT.

The chain is built from TRBV5-1 and TRBJ2-7; 10 bases are a match to TRBD1. There are 15 residues in the CDR3. Trimming cost V 3 bases and J 0 bases; bases outside gene matches: 3. The germline V gene encodes CDR1 SGHRS and CDR2 YFSETQ. The CDR3 region is CASSWWTGGSYEQYF. CDR3 nucleotides: TGCGCCAGCAGCTGGTGGACAGGGGGCTCCTACGAGCAGTACTTC.

This sequence joins TRBV7-2 and TRBJ2-7, with 15 bases identical to TRBD2. The CDR3 runs 16 residues. Germline CDR1 SGHTA, CDR2 FQGNSA. Losses at the gene ends were 3 bases for V and 7 bases for J; bases not matched to a gene: 7. In DNA, the CDR3 is TGTGCCAGCAGCTTCGCCTCCGGGACTAGCGGGAGGGAGCAGTACTTC. Amino acids: CASSFASGTSGREQYF.

This rearrangement joins TRBV24-1 to TRBJ2-5; D is perhaps TRBD2 (6 bases). Germline V CDR1 and CDR2: KGHDR, SFDVKD. Trimming took 5 bases from V and 5 from J, leaving 8 bases between them. This CDR3 has 12 residues. The CDR3: CATSGGGETQYF. The DNA for the CDR3 is TGTGCCACCAGTGGTGGAGGGGAGACCCAGTACTTC.